The 5 T cell receptor beta chains listed next were all sequenced from one sample in a study of cytomegalovirus exposure and HLA in healthy donors. PCR was performed using 60 Vbeta and 13 Jbeta primers. The table came from immunoSEQ multiplex PCR; TCRdb's copy has only in-frame clones and leaves some out. The data hold about 200,000 clones, with 70% to 90% observed a single time. Material: PBMCs. These receptors were obtained from a man aged 25-40 years in good health and CMV-seronegative.

The chain recombines TRBV6-5 with TRBJ1-5; TRBD1 is a possible D gene (6 bases). Trimming cost V 7 bases and J 4 bases, with 14 bases left between them. Germline CDR1 and CDR2: MNHEY and SVGAGI. The CDR3 covers 14 residues. Here the CDR3 reads CASNDRRYNQPQHF. CDR3 nucleotides: TGTGCCAGCAATGACAGGAGATATAATCAGCCCCAGCATTTT.

The chain joins TRBV5-1 to TRBJ1-5, with TRBD1 identical over 7 bases. Looked up from germline, CDR1 is SGHRS and CDR2 is YFSETQ. V lost 1 base and J lost 2; bases outside the gene matches: 3. The CDR3 covers 15 residues. The CDR3 sequence is CASSLKGGGNQPQHF. The CDR3 nucleotides are TGCGCCAGCAGCTTGAAAGGGGGCGGCAATCAGCCCCAGCATTTT.

This rearrangement joins TRBV6-5 to TRBJ2-5, with 9 bases lining up with TRBD1. The J call may be wrong; the DNA end is better matched by TRBJ2-7. The germline CDR1 and CDR2 sequences are MNHEY and SVGAGI. CDR3 length: 14 residues. In nucleotides, the CDR3 is TGTGCCAGCAGCGAACCGGGACAGGGCAGCGAGCAGTACTTC. It yields the protein CASSEPGQGSEQYF.

The count of this clone is one. The CDR3 DNA follows: TGTGCCAAAAGAGCGGGGGGGATTTACAATGAGCAGTTCTTC. As protein: CAKRAGGIYNEQFF. The rearrangement uses TRBV2 and TRBJ2-1, with TRBD2 identical over 10 bases. The length of the CDR3 is 14 residues. V shed 10 bases, J shed 4 bases, and the junction held 7 bases outside the gene matches. Per germline, CDR1 SNHLY and CDR2 FYNNEI.

The chain combines TRBV6-1 with TRBJ1-5; no reliable D call. The CDR3 is 14 amino acids. V dropped 5 bases and J dropped 7 bases, with 15 bases sitting between them. Looked up from germline, CDR1 is MNHNS and CDR2 is SASEGT. The CDR3 region is CASSNPRAGQPQHF. CDR3 DNA sequence: TGTGCCAGCAGTAACCCACGGGCGGGACAGCCCCAGCATTTT.